Detailed here is one T cell receptor beta chain. The V and J ends lost 1 base and 1 base respectively, with 16 bases between them. CDR3 length equals 16 residues. Germline V gives CDR1 SQVTM, CDR2 ANQGSEA. The data were obtained in a study of blood T cell repertoires in COVID-19. In the authors' workflow: Amplification of reference gene primers was used by the study to estimate nucleated cell counts. Produced via immunoSEQ multiplex PCR; TCRdb's table is partial and in-frame only. The V and J calls and clone size are taken from that table; D and trimming were inferred from the DNA. The sample includes 100,000 to 150,000 clones, over 60% of them seen just once.

This clonotype was obtained from an older woman with acute or convalescent COVID-19. The chain is built from TRBV29-1 and TRBJ2-5; perhaps TRBD2 as D (5 bases). Sequencing was done on a sample of peripheral blood. The CDR3 reads CSVEGEIPRVQETQYF. Here the CDR3 DNA reads TGCAGCGTTGAAGGGGAGATACCACGGGTCCAAGAGACCCAGTACTTC.